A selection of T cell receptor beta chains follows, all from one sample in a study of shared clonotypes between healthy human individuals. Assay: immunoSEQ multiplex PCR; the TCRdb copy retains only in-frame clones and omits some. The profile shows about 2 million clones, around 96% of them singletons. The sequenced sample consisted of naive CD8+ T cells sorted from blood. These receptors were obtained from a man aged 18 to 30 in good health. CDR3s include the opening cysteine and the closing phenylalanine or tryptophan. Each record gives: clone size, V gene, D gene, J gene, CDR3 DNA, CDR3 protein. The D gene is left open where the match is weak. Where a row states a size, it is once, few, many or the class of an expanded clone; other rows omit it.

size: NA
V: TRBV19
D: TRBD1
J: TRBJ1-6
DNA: TGTGCCAGTAGTATGGAAAGGGGGCGATTTGGTTCACCCCTCCACTTT
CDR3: CASSMERGRFGSPLHF

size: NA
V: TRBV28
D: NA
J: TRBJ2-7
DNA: TGTGCCAGCAGTTCGGACCTTGAAAAAAGCTTC
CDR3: CASSSDLEKSF

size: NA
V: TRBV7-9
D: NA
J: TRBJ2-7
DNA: TGTGCCAGCAGCCCTATGGTGGAGCAGTACTTC
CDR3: CASSPMVEQYF

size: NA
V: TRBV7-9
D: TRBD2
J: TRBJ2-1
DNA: TGTGCCAGCAGCTGGGGACTAGCGGGGGGCCGTCGTTCCAATGAGCAGTTCTTC
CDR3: CASSWGLAGGRRSNEQFF

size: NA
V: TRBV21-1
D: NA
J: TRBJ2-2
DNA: TGTGCCACCAAAGGGCCGTCCGGGACAGGGGGTCCCGGGGAGCTGTTTTTT
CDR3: CATKGPSGTGGPGELFF

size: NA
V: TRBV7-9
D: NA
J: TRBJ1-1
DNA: TGTGCCAGCAGCTTAGTGGTCGGGAACACTGAAGCTTTCTTT
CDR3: CASSLVVGNTEAFF

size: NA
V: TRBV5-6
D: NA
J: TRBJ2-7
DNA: TGTGCCAGCAGCTTATTGGGAAACTCCTACGAGCAGTACTTC
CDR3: CASSLLGNSYEQYF

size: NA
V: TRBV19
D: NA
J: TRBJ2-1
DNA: TGTGCCAGTAGTATAGGGCTAGCATCCTACAATGAGCAGTTCTTC
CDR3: CASSIGLASYNEQFF

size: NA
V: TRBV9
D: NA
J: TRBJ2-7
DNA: TGTGCCAGCAGCGTACAGGGCGGAGAGCAGTACTTC
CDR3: CASSVQGGEQYF

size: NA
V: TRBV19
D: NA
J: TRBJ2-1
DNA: TGTGCCAGTAGTCCCGCCGACACCTACAATGAGCAGTTCTTC
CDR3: CASSPADTYNEQFF

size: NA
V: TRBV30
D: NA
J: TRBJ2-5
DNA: TGTGCCTGGAGTTCAGGGGTTTCGCCGGCAGAGACCCAGTACTTC
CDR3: CAWSSGVSPAETQYF

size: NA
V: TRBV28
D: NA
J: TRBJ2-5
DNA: TGTGCCAGCAGTTTGGTACGGACCCAAGAGACCCAGTACTTC
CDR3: CASSLVRTQETQYF

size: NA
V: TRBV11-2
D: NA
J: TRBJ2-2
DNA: TGTGCCAGCAGCTTCAGGGTGGACACCGGGGAGCTGTTTTTT
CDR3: CASSFRVDTGELFF

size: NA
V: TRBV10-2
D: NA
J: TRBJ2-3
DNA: TGCGCCAGCAGTGAGCCGGGTAGCACAGATACGCAGTATTTT
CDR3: CASSEPGSTDTQYF

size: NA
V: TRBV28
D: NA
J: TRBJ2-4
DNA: TGTGCCAGCAGTTCCCAGACAGAGATAGCCAAAAACATTCAGTACTTC
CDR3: CASSSQTEIAKNIQYF

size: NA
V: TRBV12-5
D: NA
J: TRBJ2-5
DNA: TGTGCTAGTGGTTTTGACATCGAGACCCAGTACTTC
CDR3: CASGFDIETQYF

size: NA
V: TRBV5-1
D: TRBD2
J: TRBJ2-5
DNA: TGCGCCAGCAGCCCCAGGACTAGCGGGAGAGAGACCCAGTACTTC
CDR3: CASSPRTSGRETQYF

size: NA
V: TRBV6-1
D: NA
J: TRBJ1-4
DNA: TGTGCCAGCATCCAAGAAGAGGGACTCGAAAAACTGTTTTTT
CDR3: CASIQEEGLEKLFF

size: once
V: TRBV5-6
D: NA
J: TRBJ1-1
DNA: TGTGCCAGCAGCCTCGGTTTTGAAGCTTTCTTT
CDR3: CASSLGFEAFF

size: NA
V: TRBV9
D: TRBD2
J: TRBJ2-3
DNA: TGTGCCAGCAGCGTAGGGGGACTAACCACAGATACGCAGTATTTT
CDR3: CASSVGGLTTDTQYF

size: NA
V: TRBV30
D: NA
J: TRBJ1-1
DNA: TGTGCCTGGAGACCAGGGGTGAACACTGAAGCTTTCTTT
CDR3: CAWRPGVNTEAFF

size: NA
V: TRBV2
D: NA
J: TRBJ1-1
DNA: TGTGCCAGCAGTGAAGCGAGGCAGGGGAACACTGAAGCTTTCTTT
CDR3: CASSEARQGNTEAFF

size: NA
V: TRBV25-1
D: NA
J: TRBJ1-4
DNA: TGTGCCAGCAGTGAATATACGGGGTTAGGGGAAAAACTGTTTTTT
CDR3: CASSEYTGLGEKLFF

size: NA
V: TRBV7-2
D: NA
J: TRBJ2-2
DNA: TGTGCCAGCAGCCTAGGAGGGGTGAACACCGGGGAGCTGTTTTTT
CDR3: CASSLGGVNTGELFF

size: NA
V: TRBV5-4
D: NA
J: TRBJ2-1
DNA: TGTGCCAGCAGCTTGAAGGAGGGTTACAATGAGCAGTTCTTC
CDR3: CASSLKEGYNEQFF

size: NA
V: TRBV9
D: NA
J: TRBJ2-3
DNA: TGTGCCAGCAGAGGGGCAGGCACAGATACGCAGTATTTT
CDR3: CASRGAGTDTQYF